This T cell receptor (beta chain) appears in the sequencing data of a study of identical twins. Study-level points and caveats: Out-of-frame alpha sequences common to twins were enriched for low generation probability.

TCRdb analysed the 5' RACE reads with MiXCR anew, one entry per CDR3 protein. This sample yields roughly 690,000 distinct CDR3 sequences, of which about 20% are seen a single time; 4.3% belongs to the top ten. Germline-derived CDR1 and CDR2 are ENHRY and SYGVKD. This CDR3 is built from 15 residues. With 4 bases removed from V and 1 base from J, the gap between germline ends came to 13 bases. This clonotype appeared a few times. As yet, its antigen is unknown. This sample also belongs to another study, concerning T cells expressing NK-cell markers.

The sample taken for sequencing was PBMCs. The V call is TRBV10-3, the J call TRBJ1-1, with D possibly matching TRBD1 (5 bases). The origin of this receptor is a woman under 30 in good health. CDR3: CAISGQGRSNTEAFF. DNA of the CDR3: TGTGCCATCAGTGGGCAGGGCAGGTCGAACACTGAAGCTTTCTTT.